The 5 T cell receptor beta chains in this list originate from one sample, sequenced in a study of T cells in women clearing cervical HPV infection. Here immunoSEQ multiplex PCR was the method, and the copy in TCRdb shows in-frame clones only, minus some. The listing contains some 31,000 clones. Sequenced material: blood buffy coat. The receptors come from a woman between 18 and 69 years old with a cervical HPV16 infection that either progressed to CIN3+ or cleared (not recorded which).

Note on this clone: The DNA ends 3 residues before the CDR3 does, and the rest of the CDR3 is filled in from the germline J gene. The chain uses TRBV2 and TRBJ2-5; 8 bases match TRBD1. The CDR3 contains 17 residues. The V gene end was trimmed by 3 bases and the J gene end by 5 bases; junction bases not matched to a gene: 14. Germline assignment: CDR1 SNHLY and CDR2 FYNNEI. The sequenced part of the CDR3 DNA is TGTGCCAGCAGTGAGGGTTTGAATCAGGGGGCGAGGGAGACC. Its protein product is CASSEGLNQGARET. The full-length CDR3 reads as CASSEGLNQGARETQYF.

For this clone: From the germline J gene comes the end of the CDR3, since the read stops 3 residues before it. This chain links TRBV7-3 with TRBJ2-3; 9 bases align to TRBD1. The length of the CDR3 is 14 residues. J gave up 4 bases and V 5 bases, and 4 bases lay outside the gene matches. CDR1 is SGHTA, CDR2 FQGTGA, per germline. The sequenced CDR3 bases are TGTGCCAGCAGCAAAACAGGGGGCGCAGATACG. Its protein product is CASSKTGGADT. The complete CDR3 reads CASSKTGGADTQYF.

A note on this clone: Read sequence stops 3 residues before the CDR3 end, and the germline J gene provides the missing end. The chain employs TRBV19 and TRBJ1-1; perhaps TRBD1 as D (6 bases). Germline CDR1 reads LNHDA; CDR2 reads SQIVND (reference sequence). The CDR3 extends over 17 amino acids. With 3 bases removed from V and 0 bases from J, the gap between germline ends came to 17 bases. Here the CDR3 reads CASSIPGQSLMNTEAFF. Incomplete CDR3 DNA: TGTGCCAGTAGTATTCCAGGACAGTCCTTGATGAACACTGAA.

Details on this clone: The read terminates 3 residues ahead of where the CDR3 ends, so the germline J gene completes it. J is TRBJ2-1 and V is TRBV5-1, with TRBD1 matching over 10 bases. The CDR3 runs to 16 residues. Trimming took 0 bases from V and 6 from J; bases not matched to a gene: 6. Germline-derived CDR1 and CDR2 are SGHRS and YFSETQ. The covered CDR3 bases are TGCGCCAGCAGCTTGGGTACGGGACAGGGGATCAATGAG. Amino acids: CASSLGTGQGINE. The whole CDR3 is CASSLGTGQGINEQFF.

Comments on this clone: The missing CDR3 end, 3 residues past where the read stops, is filled in from the germline J gene. The rearrangement joins TRBV7-9 to TRBJ2-4; maybe TRBD1 (6 bases). Between the trimmed V and J ends, which lost 7 bases and 8 bases, there was a span of 12 bases. There are 12 residues in the CDR3. Per germline, CDR1 SEHNR and CDR2 FQNEAQ (reference sequence). The CDR3 spells CASTDRRDIQYF. The DNA read from the CDR3 is TGTGCCAGCACCGACAGGAGAGACATT. Full variable domain (outside the CDR3, taken from reference TRBV7-9 and TRBJ2-4): DTGVSQNPRHKITKRGQNVTFRCDPISEHNRLYWYRQTLGQGPEFLTYFQNEAQLEKSRLLSDRFSAERPKGSFSTLEIQRTEQGDSAMYLCASTDRRDIQYFGAGTRLSVL.